The TCR beta chain under discussion was sequenced for a study of human CD8 memory T cell subsets (dated by TCRdb to about 2020). Notes on the research overall: The clonal relationships among stem-like (TSTEM), progenitor exhausted-like (TPEX) and effector memory CD8+ T cell subsets were assessed by comparing the TCRbeta repertoires of these subsets. Six donors each provided TSTEM, TPEX and effector memory subsets, and TCRbeta repertoires were obtained from all six. Study-wide findings and limitations: Based on Chao1 estimates, TSTEM subsets appeared to have greater repertoire diversity than TPEX subsets, which could potentially reflect a broader range of specificities. Only TCRbeta chains were sequenced, and repertoire comparisons rested on five to seven donors tested with paired t-tests and Bonferroni correction. Both stem-like subsets shared clonotypes with effector memory cells, but TSTEM and TPEX repertoires overlapped minimally, suggesting distinct antigen spectra. TSTEM and TPEX subsets showed similarly high normalized Shannon-Wiener diversity, whereas effector memory subsets were comparatively less diverse.

Density gradient separation was used to isolate peripheral blood mononuclear cells from buffy coats of healthy donors. The study enriched total CD8+ T cells through negative magnetic separation using EasySep or MojoSort CD8+ T cell isolation kits. For each subset, total RNA was extracted using an RNeasy Mini Kit from duplicate vials of more than 120,000 sorted CD8+ T cells. PBMCs were used either fresh or after cryopreservation in fetal bovine serum containing roughly 10% DMSO. Fluorescence-activated cell sorting on a FACSAria III was used to sort CD8+ T cell subsets to purity. From cysteine to phenylalanine, the CDR3 is 16 amino acids long. No DNA sequence is on record. As encoded in the germline V gene, CDR1 is SGHRS while CDR2 is YFSETQ. A Human TCR Profiling Kit was used to prepare UMI-labeled 5' RACE TCRbeta libraries. Every TCRbeta library was prepared in parallel with an identical number of PCR cycles. In the paper's pipeline: The number of functional CDR3beta clonotypes in each TCRbeta library ranged from 3,000 to 18,000. UMI extraction and consensus assembly used MIGEC 1.2.9, requiring at least three reads per UMI. MiXCR 3.0.3 was used to extract in-frame CDR3beta repertoires. After each sample was downsampled to 42,000 randomly selected UMIs, diversity metrics were computed in VDJtools 1.2.1. For each sample pair, the repertoire overlap metrics D, R and F2 were calculated in VDJtools using the top 3,000 clones. After reprocessing by TCRdb, each CDR3 protein sequence is one entry, and no DNA is given. V and J calls and clone size were set by TCRdb, not the authors. The table for this sample records thousands of distinct CDR3 sequences. The top ten clones comprise 22% of the sample.

Concerning this clonotype itself: Its antigen remains undetermined.

Recombination linked TRBV5-1 to TRBJ2-7; TCRdb calls TRBD2, which cannot be checked without DNA. This receptor was identified in a human donor in good health. The sequenced material came from CD8+ T cells from PBMCs. The CDR3: CASSFYLPSGAGEQYF.